This TCR beta chain was observed in a study of blood T cell repertoires in COVID-19. Study summary: Samples taken during acute and convalescent COVID-19 were collected in the United States, Italy and Spain.

This clone was recorded a few times. Residents of around 24 US areas, aged about 18 to 95 years, made up the participants. Participants were placed into cohorts based on the clinical history they reported. This CDR3 contains 16 residues. Between the trimmed V and J ends, which lost 4 bases and 7 bases, there was a span of 20 bases. Germline CDR1 and CDR2: SGHAT and FQNNGV. Original handling: Reference gene primer amplification gave estimated nucleated cell counts. Measured with immunoSEQ multiplex PCR; TCRdb has only the in-frame clones, and not every one. V and J calls plus clone size are reproduced from that table; the DNA served to infer D and trimming. The repertoire has around 340,000 clones, roughly 86% of them found once; the top ten carry 1%.

This chain links TRBV11-2 with TRBJ1-5; D is perhaps TRBD1 (5 bases). Sequencing was performed on PBMCs or T cells enriched from blood (not recorded which). This sequence originates from a woman in her thirties who had been exposed to COVID-19. The CDR3 coding sequence is TGTGCCAGCAGCTCCCTTTCTGGGGACTCCGGGCAGCCCCAGCATTTT. It translates to CASSSLSGDSGQPQHF.